The entry below gives a single T cell receptor beta chain sequence along with its context. Authors' data handling: Amplified reference gene primers provided the basis for estimating nucleated cell counts. The table came from immunoSEQ multiplex PCR; TCRdb's copy has only in-frame clones and leaves some out. V, J and clone size are taken as reported in that table, and D and trimming were inferred from the DNA itself. The sample records 240,000 or so clones, approximately 84% being singletons. The sample is drawn from a study of blood T cell repertoires in COVID-19. As for the study in general: Sites in the United States, Italy and Spain provided acute and convalescent COVID-19 samples. The analysed material was cDNA or gDNA that came from T cells, B-cell-depleted T cells, or PBMCs.

Per the germline V gene, CDR1 is SGHTA and CDR2 is FQGNSA. V was trimmed by 3 bases and J by 7 bases, leaving 10 bases between them. The CDR3 runs to 13 residues. Sequenced input: peripheral blood. The chain links TRBV7-2 to TRBJ2-1; maybe TRBD1 (6 bases). The receptor was isolated from a woman aged 30 to 39 who had recovered from COVID-19. The CDR3 coding sequence is TGTGCCAGCAGCTTCCAAACAGGGAATGAGCAGTTCTTC. Its protein is CASSFQTGNEQFF.